The present T cell receptor (beta chain) was sequenced within a study of T-cell memory formation after mild COVID-19. Overall study context: Largely, TCR clusters stayed within a single donor.

Regarding the study as a whole: Those CD4+ clones that contracted were mainly in CM and EM (CD8+ ones in EMRA). Clones that shrank (day 15 to 85) were balanced CD4/CD8, whereas later expanders leaned CD4+.

In regard to this clonotype: What it binds is not known.

TCR alpha and TCR beta cDNA libraries with sample barcodes and UMIs came from 5'RACE using constant-segment primers. TCRdb reanalysed the 5' RACE reads using MiXCR and keeps one entry per CDR3 protein. The sample holds 470,000 or so distinct CDR3 sequences, 15% to 20% seen once. The CDR3 spans 16 residues. V was shortened by 0 bases and J by 2 bases, with 15 bases between the two germline ends. Germline CDR1 and CDR2: SGHDT and YYEEEE. This clonotype originated in an adult woman who had mild COVID-19 (a few samples of this study predate the infection). Cell type and time point are not known. This sequence joins TRBV5-6 and TRBJ2-7, with D perhaps TRBD2 (5 bases). Sequencing was carried out using PBMCs or a T cell subset sorted from them (not recorded which). CDR3 residues: CASSLAPAVSAYEQYF. The CDR3 DNA reads TGTGCCAGCAGCTTGGCCCCAGCGGTCTCCGCCTACGAGCAGTACTTC.